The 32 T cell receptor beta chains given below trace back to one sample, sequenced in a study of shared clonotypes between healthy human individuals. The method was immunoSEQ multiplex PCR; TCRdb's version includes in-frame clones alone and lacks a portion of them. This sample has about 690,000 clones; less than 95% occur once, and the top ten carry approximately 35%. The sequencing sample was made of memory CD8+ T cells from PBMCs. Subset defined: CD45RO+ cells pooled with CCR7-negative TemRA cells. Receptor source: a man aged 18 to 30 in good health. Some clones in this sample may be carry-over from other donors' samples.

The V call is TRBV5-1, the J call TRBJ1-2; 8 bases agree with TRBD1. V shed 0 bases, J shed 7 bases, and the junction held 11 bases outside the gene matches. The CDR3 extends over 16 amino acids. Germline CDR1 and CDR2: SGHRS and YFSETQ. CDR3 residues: CASSLVVTGDGGGYTF. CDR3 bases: TGCGCCAGCAGCTTGGTCGTGACAGGGGACGGGGGTGGCTACACCTTC.

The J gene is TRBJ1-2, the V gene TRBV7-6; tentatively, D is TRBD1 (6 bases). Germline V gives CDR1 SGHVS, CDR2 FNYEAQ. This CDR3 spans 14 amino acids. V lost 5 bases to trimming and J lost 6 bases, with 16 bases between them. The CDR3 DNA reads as TGTGCCAGCAGCACGAGGGGGGGGCCGGATGGCTACACCTTC. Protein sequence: CASSTRGGPDGYTF.

The CDR3 protein is CASRTGMNTEAFF. The CDR3 DNA reads TGTGCCAGCAGAACAGGGATGAACACTGAAGCTTTCTTT. The genes are TRBV27 and TRBJ1-1; tentatively, D is TRBD1 (6 bases). Trimming removed 6 bases at V and 0 bases at J, with 8 bases between. Germline lookup yields CDR1 MNHEY and CDR2 SMNVEV (reference sequence). This CDR3 contains 13 residues.

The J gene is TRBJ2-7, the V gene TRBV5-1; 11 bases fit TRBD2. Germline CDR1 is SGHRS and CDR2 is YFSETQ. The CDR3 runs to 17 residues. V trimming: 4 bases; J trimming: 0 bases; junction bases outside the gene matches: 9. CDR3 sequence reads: CASSASAGTSGSYEQYF. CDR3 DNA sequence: TGCGCCAGCAGCGCGTCAGCCGGGACTAGCGGCTCCTACGAGCAGTACTTC.

CDR3 in DNA: TGTGCCAGCAGCTTACCCGGGGGGCCAGGCTATGGCTACACCTTC. Its translation is CASSLPGGPGYGYTF. The chain combines TRBV7-2 with TRBJ1-2, with D perhaps matching TRBD1 (6 bases). V lost 2 bases and J lost 4, with 14 bases in between. Germline-derived CDR1 and CDR2 are SGHTA and FQGNSA. This CDR3 comprises 15 residues.

This CDR3 reads CASRLPGQVGQPQHF. The DNA for the CDR3 is TGTGCCAGCAGGCTCCCGGGACAGGTGGGGCAGCCCCAGCATTTT. The chain combines TRBV6-6 with TRBJ1-5; 8 bases map to TRBD1. The CDR3 is 15 residues long. J was trimmed by 7 bases and V by 6 bases; bases with no gene match: 11. Per germline, CDR1 MNHNY and CDR2 SVGAGI (reference sequence).

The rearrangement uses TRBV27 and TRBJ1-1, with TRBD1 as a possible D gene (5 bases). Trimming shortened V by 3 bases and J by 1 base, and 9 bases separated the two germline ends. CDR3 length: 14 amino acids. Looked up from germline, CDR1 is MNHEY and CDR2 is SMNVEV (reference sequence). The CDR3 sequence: CASSLTERNTEAFF. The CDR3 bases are TGTGCCAGCAGTTTGACAGAGAGGAACACTGAAGCTTTCTTT.

The CDR3 region is CASSLQGAANQPQHF. DNA for the CDR3: TGTGCCAGCAGTCTGCAGGGGGCGGCGAATCAGCCCCAGCATTTT. The genes are TRBV6-5 and TRBJ1-5; 8 bases line up with TRBD1. The CDR3 has 15 residues. Germline V gene lookup returns CDR1 MNHEY and CDR2 SVGAGI. The ends lost 5 bases at V and 4 bases at J; junction bases unmatched: 7.

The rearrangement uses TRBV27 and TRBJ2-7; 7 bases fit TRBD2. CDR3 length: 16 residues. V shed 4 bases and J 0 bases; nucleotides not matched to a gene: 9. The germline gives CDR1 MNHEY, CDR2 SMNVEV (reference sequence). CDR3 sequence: CASSSPGSSGSYEQYF. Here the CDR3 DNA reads TGTGCCAGCAGTTCCCCCGGGTCTAGCGGCTCCTACGAGCAGTACTTC.

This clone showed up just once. CDR3 sequence reads: CASRPTDRNTGELFF. DNA for the CDR3: TGTGCCAGCAGACCGACAGACAGGAACACCGGGGAGCTGTTTTTT. The chain has TRBV28 and TRBJ2-2, with a tentative D call TRBD1 (5 bases). The CDR3 length is 15 residues. Germline CDR1 and CDR2: MDHEN and SYDVKM. The V and J ends lost 6 bases and 1 base respectively, with 12 bases between them.

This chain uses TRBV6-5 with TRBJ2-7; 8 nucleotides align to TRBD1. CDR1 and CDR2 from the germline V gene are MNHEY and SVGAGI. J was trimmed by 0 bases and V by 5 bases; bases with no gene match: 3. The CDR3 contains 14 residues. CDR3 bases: TGTGCCAGCAGTACCGGGACAGGCTCCTACGAGCAGTACTTC. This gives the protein CASSTGTGSYEQYF.

CDR3 in amino acids: CASSYGVLSSYEQYF. CDR3 in DNA: TGCGCCAGCAGCTACGGCGTCCTCAGCTCCTACGAGCAGTACTTC. V gene TRBV5-1 combines with J gene TRBJ2-7; no clear D gene. In germline, CDR1 is SGHRS, CDR2 YFSETQ. The germline V and J ends were trimmed by 3 bases and 0 bases, with 13 bases remaining between them. This CDR3 comprises 15 residues.

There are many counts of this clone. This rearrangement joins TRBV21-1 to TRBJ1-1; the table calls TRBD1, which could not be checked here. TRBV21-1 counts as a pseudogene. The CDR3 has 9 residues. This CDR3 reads CAPDRRAFF. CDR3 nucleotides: TGTGCCCCAGACAGGAGGGCTTTCTTT.

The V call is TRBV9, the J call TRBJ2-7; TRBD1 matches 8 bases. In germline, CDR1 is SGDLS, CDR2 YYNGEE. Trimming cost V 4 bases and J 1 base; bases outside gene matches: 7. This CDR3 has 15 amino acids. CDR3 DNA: TGTGCCAGCAGCCAGACAGGGGCTCCATCCTACGAGCAGTACTTC. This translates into CASSQTGAPSYEQYF.

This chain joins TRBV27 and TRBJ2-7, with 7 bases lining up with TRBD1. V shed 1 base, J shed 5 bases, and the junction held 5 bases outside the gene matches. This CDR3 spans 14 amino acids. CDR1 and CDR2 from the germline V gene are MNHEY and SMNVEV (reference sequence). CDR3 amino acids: CASSLLGGANEQYF. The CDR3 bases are TGTGCCAGCAGTTTATTAGGGGGCGCGAACGAGCAGTACTTC.

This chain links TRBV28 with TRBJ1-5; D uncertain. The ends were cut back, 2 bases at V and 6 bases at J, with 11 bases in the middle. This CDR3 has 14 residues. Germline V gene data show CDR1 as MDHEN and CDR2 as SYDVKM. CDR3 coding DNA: TGTGCCAGCAGTTTAGTACTAGCGGGTCAGCCCCAGCATTTT. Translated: CASSLVLAGQPQHF. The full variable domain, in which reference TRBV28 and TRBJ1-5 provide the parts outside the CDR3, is DVKVTQSSRYLVKRTGEKVFLECVQDMDHENMFWYRQDPGLGLRLIYFSYDVKMKEKGDIPEGYSVSREKKERFSLILESASTNQTSMYLCASSLVLAGQPQHFGDGTRLSIL.

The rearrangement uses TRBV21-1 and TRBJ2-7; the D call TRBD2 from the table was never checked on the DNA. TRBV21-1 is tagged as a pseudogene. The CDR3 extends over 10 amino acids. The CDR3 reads CASSPDEQYF. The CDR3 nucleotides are TGTGCCAGCAGTCCGGACGAGCAGTACTTC.

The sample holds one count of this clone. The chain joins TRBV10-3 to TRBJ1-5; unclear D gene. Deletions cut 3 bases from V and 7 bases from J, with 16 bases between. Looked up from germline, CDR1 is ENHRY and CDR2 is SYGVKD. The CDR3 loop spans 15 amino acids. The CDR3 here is CAISDPATPRQPQHF. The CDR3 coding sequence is TGTGCCATCAGTGACCCGGCCACCCCACGACAGCCCCAGCATTTT.

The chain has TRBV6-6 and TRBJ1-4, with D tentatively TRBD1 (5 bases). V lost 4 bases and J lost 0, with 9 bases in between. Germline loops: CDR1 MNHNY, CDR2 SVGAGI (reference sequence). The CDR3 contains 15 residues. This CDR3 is CASSSQGATNEKLFF. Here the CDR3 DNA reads TGTGCCAGCAGTTCACAAGGGGCAACTAATGAAAAACTGTTTTTT.

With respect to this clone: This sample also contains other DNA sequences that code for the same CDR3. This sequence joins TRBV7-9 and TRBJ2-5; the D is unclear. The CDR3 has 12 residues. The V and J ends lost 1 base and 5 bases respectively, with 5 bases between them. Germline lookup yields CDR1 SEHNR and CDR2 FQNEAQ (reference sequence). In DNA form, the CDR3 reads TGTGCCAGCAGCTTAGGGGTGGAGACCCAGTACTTC. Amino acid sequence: CASSLGVETQYF.

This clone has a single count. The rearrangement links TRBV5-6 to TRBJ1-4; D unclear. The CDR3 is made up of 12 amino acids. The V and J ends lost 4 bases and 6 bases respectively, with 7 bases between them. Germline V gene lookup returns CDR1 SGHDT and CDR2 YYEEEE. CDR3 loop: CASSQHDEKLFF. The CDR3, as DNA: TGTGCCAGCAGCCAGCACGATGAAAAACTGTTTTTT.

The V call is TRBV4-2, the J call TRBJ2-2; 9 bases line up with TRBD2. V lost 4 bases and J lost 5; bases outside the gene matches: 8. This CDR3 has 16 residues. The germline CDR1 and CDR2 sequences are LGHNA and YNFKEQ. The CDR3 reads CASSPGSGRETGELFF. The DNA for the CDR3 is TGTGCCAGCAGCCCAGGTAGCGGGAGAGAAACCGGGGAGCTGTTTTTT.

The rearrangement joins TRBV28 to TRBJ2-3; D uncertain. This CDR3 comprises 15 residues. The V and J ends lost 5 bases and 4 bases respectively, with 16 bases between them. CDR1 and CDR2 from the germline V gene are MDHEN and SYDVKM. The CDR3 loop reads CASSRLGPVSDTQYF. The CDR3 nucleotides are TGTGCCAGCAGTAGGCTAGGACCGGTTTCAGATACGCAGTATTTT.

CDR3 region: CASSIATGVPLSYEQYF. The CDR3 DNA sequence: TGTGCCAGTAGTATAGCAACGGGAGTCCCCCTCTCCTACGAGCAGTACTTC. The chain combines TRBV19 with TRBJ2-7, with TRBD2 as a possible D gene (6 bases). The CDR3 spans 17 residues. Per the germline V gene, CDR1 is LNHDA and CDR2 is SQIVND (reference sequence). V was cut by 1 base and J by 0 bases, with 16 bases left in between. Filled out from reference TRBV19 and TRBJ2-7, the complete variable domain reads DGGITQSPKYLFRKEGQNVTLSCEQNLNHDAMYWYRQDPGQGLRLIYYSQIVNDFQKGDIAEGYSVSREKKESFPLTVTSAQKNPTAFYLCASSIATGVPLSYEQYFGPGTRLTVT.

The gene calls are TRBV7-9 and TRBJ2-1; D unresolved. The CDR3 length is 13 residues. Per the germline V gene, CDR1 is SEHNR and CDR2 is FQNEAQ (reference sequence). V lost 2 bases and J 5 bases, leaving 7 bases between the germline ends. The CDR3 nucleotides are TGTGCCAGCAGCTTACTCATGGACAATGAGCAGTTCTTC. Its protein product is CASSLLMDNEQFF.

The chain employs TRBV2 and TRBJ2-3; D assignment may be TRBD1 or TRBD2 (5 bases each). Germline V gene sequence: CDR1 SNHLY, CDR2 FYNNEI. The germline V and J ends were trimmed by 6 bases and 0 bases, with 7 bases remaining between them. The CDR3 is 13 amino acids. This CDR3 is CASRGDSTDTQYF. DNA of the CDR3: TGTGCCAGCAGAGGGGACAGCACAGATACGCAGTATTTT.

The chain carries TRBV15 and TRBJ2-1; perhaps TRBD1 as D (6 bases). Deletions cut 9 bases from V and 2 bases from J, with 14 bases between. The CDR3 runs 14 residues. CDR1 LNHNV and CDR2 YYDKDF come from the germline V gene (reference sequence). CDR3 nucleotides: TGTGCCACTCAGCCCGACAGGCCCTACAATGAGCAGTTCTTC. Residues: CATQPDRPYNEQFF.

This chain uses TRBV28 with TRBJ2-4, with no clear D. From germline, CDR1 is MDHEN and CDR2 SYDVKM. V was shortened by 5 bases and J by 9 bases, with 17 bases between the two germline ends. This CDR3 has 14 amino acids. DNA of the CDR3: TGTGCCAGCAGTCCGTCTAGGGATATGTTCATTCAGTACTTC. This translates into CASSPSRDMFIQYF.

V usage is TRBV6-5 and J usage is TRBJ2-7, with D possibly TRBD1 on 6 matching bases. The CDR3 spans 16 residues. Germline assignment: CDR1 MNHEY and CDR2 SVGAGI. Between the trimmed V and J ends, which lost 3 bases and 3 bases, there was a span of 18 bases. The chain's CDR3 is CASSYDLAGAVYEQYF. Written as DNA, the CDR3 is TGTGCCAGCAGTTATGACCTGGCAGGGGCGGTCTACGAGCAGTACTTC.

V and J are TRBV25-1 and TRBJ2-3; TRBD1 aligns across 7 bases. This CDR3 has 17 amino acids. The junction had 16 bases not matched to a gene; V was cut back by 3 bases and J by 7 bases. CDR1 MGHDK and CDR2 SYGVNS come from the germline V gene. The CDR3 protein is CASSEDRGPIPSYTQYF. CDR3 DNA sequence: TGTGCCAGCAGTGAGGATAGGGGGCCAATCCCCTCTTATACGCAGTATTTT.

The CDR3 region has the DNA TGTGCCAGCAGCGGCCCGGCGAGCGGATTGCTCGAGAATGAGCAGTTCTTC. This codes for CASSGPASGLLENEQFF. The chain joins TRBV11-3 to TRBJ2-1; weak D call: TRBD2 (5 bases). V gave up 5 bases and J gave up 7 bases, with 24 bases separating them. From germline, CDR1 is SGHNT and CDR2 YENEEA. The CDR3 sequence is 17 residues long.

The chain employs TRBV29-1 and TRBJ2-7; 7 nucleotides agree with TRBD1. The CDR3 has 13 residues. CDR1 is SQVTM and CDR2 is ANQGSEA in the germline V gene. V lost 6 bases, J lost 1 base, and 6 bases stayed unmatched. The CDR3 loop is CSVATGLSYEQYF. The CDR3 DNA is TGCAGCGTGGCGACAGGGTTATCCTACGAGCAGTACTTC.